This TCR beta chain was observed in a study of blood T cell repertoires in COVID-19 (dated by TCRdb to the early 2020s). As for the study more broadly: The collaborator samples originated in the United States, Italy and Spain and spanned the acute and convalescent phases of COVID-19. Where available, HLA class I and class II types were obtained from metadata supplied by the sample provider rather than from assay-based typing. The material from the prospective study consisted of cDNA or gDNA derived from T cells, B-cell-depleted T cells, or PBMCs. Subjects who had been exposed to COVID-19, were actively infected with it, or had recovered from it provided the deeply sampled blood TCRbeta repertoires that made up the dataset. Samples were obtained from the ongoing ImmuneRACE study (first 160 participants) and from over a thousand subjects provided by 6 global collaborators. The repertoires were released in a freely available public database meant as a resource for research on the immune response to SARS-CoV-2. Nearly every sample came with metadata listing a de-identified subject ID, COVID-19 status, age in years and sex.

What the work shows at the level of the full study, not this receptor alone: Clinical and demographic metadata were provided uncurated, with the amount varying by source and participant.

The CDR3 holds 16 amino acids from the cysteine to the phenylalanine. Of the read, only the CDR3 DNA is kept; its 48 bases are in frame from base 1. The CDR1 and CDR2 encoded by the germline V gene are SGHRS and YFSETQ. V is shortened by 7 bases, J by 4 bases, and the region joining them spans 21 bases. Collaborating institutions collected whole blood in K2EDTA tubes following their own protocols. For TCRbeta analysis, collaborator samples were shipped as frozen whole blood, as isolated PBMCs, or as DNA extracted from either sample type. The immunoSEQ Assay, a bias-controlled multiplex PCR, was used to amplify TCRbeta CDR3 regions from genomic DNA. In the original analysis: The number of nucleated cells in each sample was estimated from the amplification of reference gene primers within the assay. To quantify the absolute abundance of each unique TCRbeta CDR3 rearrangement, sequence reads were collapsed and filtered. For each sample, productive Simpson clonality was calculated as the square root of Simpson's diversity index across productive rearrangements. Held by TCRdb, this immuneACCESS table contains in-frame sequences only and omits some clones. Under half of the omission traces to an unresolved V gene where checked; the cause of the rest is unknown. The DNA gave D and trimming, while V, J and clone size come from that table. Across this sample there are about 88,000 clones, with less than 90% seen only once. Over 9.5% of the sample goes to the ten largest clones.

On this clone itself: The clone's antigen remains unknown. Per-base quality was not reported, and no clone a single base away is much larger than it.

The clonotype was recovered from a human donor in a cohort sampled during active COVID-19. The sequencing input was peripheral blood. This receptor chain uses TRBV5-1 and TRBJ2-4, with the identity of the D gene unclear. The CDR3 in this case is CASHPTEASLKNIQYF. The nucleotide sequence reads as follows: TGCGCCAGCCACCCCACTGAGGCGTCCCTAAAAAACATTCAGTACTTC.